This T cell receptor (beta chain) was recorded in a study of blood T cells in healthy people across ages. A J-beta primer mix and a sample-barcoded 5' primer were used in a second PCR of about 7 to 12 cycles. One entry per CDR3 protein, called by TCRdb with MiXCR from the 5' RACE reads. The sample has hundreds of thousands of distinct CDR3 sequences; roughly 56% are singletons. The CDR3 is 13 residues long. J lost 12 bases, V lost 1 base, and 5 bases had no gene match. The germline CDR1 and CDR2 sequences are LNHNV and YYDKDF (reference sequence). This TCR derives from a man aged 35 to 55 in good health. The chain employs TRBV15 and TRBJ2-1, with TRBD2 matching over 8 bases. The sequencing sample was made of blood. The CDR3 nucleotides are TGTGCCACCAGCAGAGGGGCGGGGGGACTGCAGTTCTTC. As protein: CATSRGAGGLQFF.